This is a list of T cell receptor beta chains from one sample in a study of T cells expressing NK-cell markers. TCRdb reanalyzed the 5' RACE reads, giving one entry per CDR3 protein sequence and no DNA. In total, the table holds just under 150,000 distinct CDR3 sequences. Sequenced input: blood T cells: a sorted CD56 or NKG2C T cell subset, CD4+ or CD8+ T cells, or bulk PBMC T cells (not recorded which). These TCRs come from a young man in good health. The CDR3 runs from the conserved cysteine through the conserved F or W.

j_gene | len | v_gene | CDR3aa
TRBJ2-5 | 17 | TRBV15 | CATSRDRPGGDEETQYF
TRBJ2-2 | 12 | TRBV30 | CAWPPMAGELFF
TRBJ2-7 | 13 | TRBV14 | CASSHGATYEQYF
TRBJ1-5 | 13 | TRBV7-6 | CASSLESNQPQHF
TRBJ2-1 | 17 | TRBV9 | CASSETPLAGAGNEQFF
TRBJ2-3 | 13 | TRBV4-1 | CASSQGDPDTQYF
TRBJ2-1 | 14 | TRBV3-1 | CASSQVGRHNEQFF
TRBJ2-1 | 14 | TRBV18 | CASSPRQPNNEQFF
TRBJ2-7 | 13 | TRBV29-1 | CTRRTGIIDEQYF
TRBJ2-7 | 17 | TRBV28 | CASSPLGLAGGPYEQYF
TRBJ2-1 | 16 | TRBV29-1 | CSVEGSLSGSYNEQFF
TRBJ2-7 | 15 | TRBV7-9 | CASSLESSAAYEQYF
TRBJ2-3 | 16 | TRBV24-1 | CATSSIGTEDTDTQYF
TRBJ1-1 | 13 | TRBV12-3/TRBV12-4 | CASSSSRHTEAFF
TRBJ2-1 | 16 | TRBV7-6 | CASSRKVSGLYNEQFF
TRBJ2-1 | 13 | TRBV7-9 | CASIHPTNNEQFF
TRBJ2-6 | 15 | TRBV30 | CAWSERFSGANVLTF
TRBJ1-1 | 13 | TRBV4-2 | CASSAHLGTEAFF
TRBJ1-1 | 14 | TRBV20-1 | CSARVVGQGAEAFF
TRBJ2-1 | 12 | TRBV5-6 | CASSPRDLEQFF
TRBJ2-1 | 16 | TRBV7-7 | CASSPDDRGSYNEQFF
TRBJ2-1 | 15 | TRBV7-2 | CASSLASGGVNEQFF
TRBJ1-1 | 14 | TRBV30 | CAWSVVLRDTEAFF
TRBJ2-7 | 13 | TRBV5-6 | CASSLVGGYEQYF
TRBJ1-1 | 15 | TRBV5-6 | CASSLTGLMNTEAFF
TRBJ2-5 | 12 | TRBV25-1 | CASRAVEETQYF
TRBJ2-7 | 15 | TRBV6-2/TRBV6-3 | CASRPRDRVTDEQYF
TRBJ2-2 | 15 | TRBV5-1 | CASSLGRGRTGELFF
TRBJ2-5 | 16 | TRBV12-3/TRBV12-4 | CASRPGQGSSLKTQYF
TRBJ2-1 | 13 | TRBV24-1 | CATRPGEISEQFF
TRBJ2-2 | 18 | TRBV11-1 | CASSIERWQDRNTGELFF
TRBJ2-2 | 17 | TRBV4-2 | CASSQVVGTGTTGELFF
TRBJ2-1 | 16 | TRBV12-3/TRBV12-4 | CASSPSAGTSYNEQFF
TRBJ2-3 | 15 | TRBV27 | CASSNEGIRTDTQYF
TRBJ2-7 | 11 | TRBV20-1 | CSGTMGYEQYF
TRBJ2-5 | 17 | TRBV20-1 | CSASSFRLAATGETQYF
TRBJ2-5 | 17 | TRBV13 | CASNRGTSGRHGETQYF
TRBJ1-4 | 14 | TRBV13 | CASSAGTGGEKLFF
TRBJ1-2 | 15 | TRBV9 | CASSGRQGLNYGYTF
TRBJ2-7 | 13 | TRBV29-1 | CSVEVAQGNEQYF
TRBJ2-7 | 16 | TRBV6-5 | CASSYLLGKTSYEQYF
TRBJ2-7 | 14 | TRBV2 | CASSLERDIDEQYF
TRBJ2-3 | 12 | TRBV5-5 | CASTSRVDTQYF
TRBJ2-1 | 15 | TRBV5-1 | CASSFRGQVNSEQFF
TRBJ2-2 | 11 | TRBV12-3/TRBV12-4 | CATGATGELFF
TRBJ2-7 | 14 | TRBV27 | CASSTTSSGRVGYF
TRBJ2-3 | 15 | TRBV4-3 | CASSQYTSGPDTQYF
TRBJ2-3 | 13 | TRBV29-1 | CSVELAPARTQYF
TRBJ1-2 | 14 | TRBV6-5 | CASSYSTGGYGYTF